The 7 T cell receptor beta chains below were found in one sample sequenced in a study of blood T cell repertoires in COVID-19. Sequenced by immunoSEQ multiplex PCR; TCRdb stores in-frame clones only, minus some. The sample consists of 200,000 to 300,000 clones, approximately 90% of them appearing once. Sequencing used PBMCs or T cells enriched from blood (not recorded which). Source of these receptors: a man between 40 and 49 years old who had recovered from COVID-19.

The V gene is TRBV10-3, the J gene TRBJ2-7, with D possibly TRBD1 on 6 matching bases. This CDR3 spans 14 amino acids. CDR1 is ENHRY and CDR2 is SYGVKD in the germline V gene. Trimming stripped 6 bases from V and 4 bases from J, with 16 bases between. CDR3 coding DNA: TGTGCCATCAGCCGGCCGGGACAAGTATACGAGCAGTACTTC. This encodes CAISRPGQVYEQYF.

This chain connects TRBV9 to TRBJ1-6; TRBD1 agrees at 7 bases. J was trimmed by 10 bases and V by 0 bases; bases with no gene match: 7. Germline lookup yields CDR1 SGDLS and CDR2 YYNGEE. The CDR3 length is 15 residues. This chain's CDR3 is CASSVATDRLSPLHF. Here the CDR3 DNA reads TGTGCCAGCAGCGTAGCTACGGACAGGCTGTCACCCCTCCACTTT.

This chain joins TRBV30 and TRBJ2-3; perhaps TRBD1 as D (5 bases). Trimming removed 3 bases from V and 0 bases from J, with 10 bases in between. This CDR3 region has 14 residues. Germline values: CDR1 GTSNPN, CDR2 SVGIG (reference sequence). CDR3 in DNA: TGTGCCTGGAGCCCAGGGCCTAGCACAGATACGCAGTATTTT. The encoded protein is CAWSPGPSTDTQYF.

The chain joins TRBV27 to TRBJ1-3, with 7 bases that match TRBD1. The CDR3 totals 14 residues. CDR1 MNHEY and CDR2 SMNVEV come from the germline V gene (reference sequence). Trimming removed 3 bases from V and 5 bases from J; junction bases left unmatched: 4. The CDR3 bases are TGTGCCAGCAGTTTGACAGGGTATCGAAACACCATATATTTT. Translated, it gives CASSLTGYRNTIYF.

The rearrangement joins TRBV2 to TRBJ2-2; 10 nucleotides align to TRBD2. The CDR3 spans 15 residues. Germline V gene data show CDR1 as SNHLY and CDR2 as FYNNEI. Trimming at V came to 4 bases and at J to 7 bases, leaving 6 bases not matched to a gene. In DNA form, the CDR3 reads TGTGCCAGCAGTGGCGGTAGCGGGAGGATCGGGGAGCTGTTTTTT. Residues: CASSGGSGRIGELFF.

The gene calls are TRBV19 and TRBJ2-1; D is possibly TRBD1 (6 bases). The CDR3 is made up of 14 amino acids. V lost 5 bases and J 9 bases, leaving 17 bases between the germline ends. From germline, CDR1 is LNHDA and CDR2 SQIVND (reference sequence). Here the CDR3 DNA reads TGTGCCAGTAGTCGAACAGGGCTATCCCTTGAGCAGTTCTTC. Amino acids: CASSRTGLSLEQFF.

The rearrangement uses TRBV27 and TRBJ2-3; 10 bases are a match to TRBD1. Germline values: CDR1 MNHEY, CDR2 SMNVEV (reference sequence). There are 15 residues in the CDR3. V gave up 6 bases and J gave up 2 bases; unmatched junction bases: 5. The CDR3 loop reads CASSQGQGDTDTQYF. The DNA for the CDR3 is TGTGCCAGCAGCCAAGGACAGGGGGACACAGATACGCAGTATTTT.